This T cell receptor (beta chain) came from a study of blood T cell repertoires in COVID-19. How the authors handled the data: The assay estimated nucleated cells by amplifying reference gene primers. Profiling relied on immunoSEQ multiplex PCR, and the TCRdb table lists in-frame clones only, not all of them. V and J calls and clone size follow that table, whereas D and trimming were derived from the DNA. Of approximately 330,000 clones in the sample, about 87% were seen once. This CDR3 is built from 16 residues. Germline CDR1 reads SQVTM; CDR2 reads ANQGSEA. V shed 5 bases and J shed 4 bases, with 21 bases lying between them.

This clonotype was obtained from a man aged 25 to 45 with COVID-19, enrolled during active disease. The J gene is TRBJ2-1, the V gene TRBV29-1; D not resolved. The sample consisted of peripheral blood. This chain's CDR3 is CSVSISPSVPYNEQFF. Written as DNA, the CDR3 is TGCAGCGTTAGTATCTCACCATCGGTCCCGTACAATGAGCAGTTCTTC.